This is a list of T cell receptor beta chains from one sample in a study of cytomegalovirus exposure and HLA in healthy donors. This table comes from immunoSEQ multiplex PCR, and its TCRdb copy is limited to in-frame clones, with some not included. This table has approximately 220,000 clones, approximately 88% appearing once. The specimen sequenced was PBMCs. The origin of the receptors is a young woman in good health and CMV-seropositive. The CDR3 runs from the conserved cysteine through the conserved F or W. Each record gives: clone size, J gene, D gene, V gene, CDR3 protein, CDR3 DNA. The D gene is left open where the match is weak. Clone size appears in some rows only: once, few, many, or a class for an expanded clone.

>NA|TRBJ2-5|TRBD2|TRBV9
CASSVGTAGGTQYF
TGTGCCAGCAGCGTAGGAACGGCGGGAGGGACCCAGTACTTC
>NA|TRBJ2-2|NA|TRBV11-2
CASSLVRGGTGELFF
TGTGCCAGCAGCTTAGTTAGGGGGGGCACCGGGGAGCTGTTTTTT
>NA|TRBJ2-1|TRBD2|TRBV18
CASSPLAGGPSEQFF
TGTGCCAGCTCACCACTGGCGGGAGGGCCTAGTGAGCAGTTCTTC
>NA|TRBJ2-6|NA|TRBV6-1
CASSESTSGANVLTF
TGTGCCAGCAGTGAAAGTACCTCTGGGGCCAACGTCCTGACTTTC
>NA|TRBJ2-1|NA|TRBV13
CASSLSGNEQFF
TGTGCCAGCAGCTTATCCGGGAATGAGCAGTTCTTC
>NA|TRBJ1-1|NA|TRBV9
CASSVDKWVGRYTEAFF
TGTGCCAGCAGCGTAGATAAGTGGGTGGGTCGGTACACTGAAGCTTTCTTT
>NA|TRBJ2-7|TRBD2|TRBV30
CAWGTGLAITYEQYF
TGTGCCTGGGGAACGGGACTAGCCATTACCTACGAGCAGTACTTC
>NA|TRBJ2-7|NA|TRBV6-5
CASSPTSYEQYF
TGTGCCAGCAGCCCCACTAGCTACGAGCAGTACTTC
>NA|TRBJ2-1|TRBD1|TRBV27
CASSTRTGSNDEQFF
TGTGCCAGCAGTACCCGGACAGGGAGTAACGATGAGCAGTTCTTC
>few|TRBJ1-5|TRBD1|TRBV6-6
CASTPGAGGGNQPQHF
TGTGCCAGCACCCCCGGGGCAGGGGGCGGCAATCAGCCCCAGCATTTT
>few|TRBJ1-3|TRBD1|TRBV5-4
CASSLQGALNTIYF
TGTGCCAGCAGCTTACAGGGGGCCCTAAACACCATATATTTT
>NA|TRBJ2-1|NA|TRBV5-1
CASSPSLVSHPAGDEQFF
TGCGCCAGCAGCCCATCTCTCGTGTCCCACCCGGCTGGCGATGAGCAGTTCTTC
>NA|TRBJ2-1|NA|TRBV6-5
CASSYGTINEQFF
TGTGCCAGCAGTTACGGGACAATCAATGAGCAGTTCTTC
>NA|TRBJ1-2|NA|TRBV6-5
CASSYSPGAGGYTF
TGTGCCAGCAGTTACTCCCCCGGGGCCGGTGGCTACACCTTC
>NA|TRBJ1-3|NA|TRBV7-6
CASSLSSLGSGNTIYF
TGTGCCAGCAGCTTATCGTCCCTGGGCTCGGGAAACACCATATATTTT
>NA|TRBJ2-5|NA|TRBV25-1
CASSEQGETQYF
TGTGCCAGCAGTGAGCAGGGTGAGACCCAGTACTTC
>few|TRBJ2-5|NA|TRBV30
CAWSVVQETQYF
TGTGCCTGGAGTGTAGTCCAAGAGACCCAGTACTTC
>NA|TRBJ2-5|TRBD1|TRBV28
CASRTPGGDRKRQETQYF
TGTGCCAGCCGAACGCCCGGTGGGGACAGAAAACGTCAAGAGACCCAGTACTTC
>NA|TRBJ2-6|NA|TRBV6-6
CASNKWRESGANVLTF
TGTGCCAGCAACAAATGGCGGGAATCTGGGGCCAACGTCCTGACTTTC
>NA|TRBJ2-5|TRBD2|TRBV7-2
CASSLLAGDETQYF
TGTGCCAGCAGCCTCTTAGCGGGAGACGAGACCCAGTACTTC
>NA|TRBJ2-7|NA|TRBV5-6
CASSRRGATYEQYF
TGTGCCAGCAGCCGAAGGGGGGCAACCTACGAGCAGTACTTC
>NA|TRBJ2-5|NA|TRBV6-1
CASSEGRRRFFGTQYF
TGTGCCAGCAGTGAAGGTCGCAGGCGGTTTTTCGGGACCCAGTACTTC
>NA|TRBJ1-5|NA|TRBV4-1
CASSQDHSRGIHNQPQHF
TGCGCCAGCAGCCAAGATCATTCCCGGGGCATCCACAATCAGCCCCAGCATTTT
>NA|TRBJ2-1|NA|TRBV25-1
CASSDIGGSYNEQFF
TGTGCCAGCAGTGATATAGGGGGCTCCTACAATGAGCAGTTCTTC
>NA|TRBJ2-1|TRBD2|TRBV7-3
CASSQGLVGPNEQFF
TGTGCCAGCAGCCAGGGACTAGTTGGGCCCAATGAGCAGTTCTTC
>NA|TRBJ1-4|NA|TRBV15
CATSRTGTFNEKLFF
TGTGCCACCAGCAGAACCGGGACCTTTAATGAAAAACTGTTTTTT
>once|TRBJ2-3|NA|TRBV5-4
CASSLARQAGTDTQYF
TGTGCCAGCAGCTTGGCCCGGCAGGCAGGAACAGATACGCAGTATTTT
>NA|TRBJ1-1|NA|TRBV29-1
CSVDPGVMNTEAFF
TGCAGCGTTGACCCGGGGGTCATGAACACTGAAGCTTTCTTT
>NA|TRBJ2-3|TRBD2|TRBV10-1
CASSDGTSYTQYF
TGCGCCAGCAGCGACGGGACTAGCTATACGCAGTATTTT
>NA|TRBJ2-3|NA|TRBV5-1
CASSEAGTDTQYF
TGCGCCAGCAGCGAGGCCGGCACAGATACGCAGTATTTT
>few|TRBJ2-3|TRBD2|TRBV30
CAWSPGLAGGDTQYF
TGTGCCTGGAGTCCGGGACTAGCGGGAGGGGATACGCAGTATTTT